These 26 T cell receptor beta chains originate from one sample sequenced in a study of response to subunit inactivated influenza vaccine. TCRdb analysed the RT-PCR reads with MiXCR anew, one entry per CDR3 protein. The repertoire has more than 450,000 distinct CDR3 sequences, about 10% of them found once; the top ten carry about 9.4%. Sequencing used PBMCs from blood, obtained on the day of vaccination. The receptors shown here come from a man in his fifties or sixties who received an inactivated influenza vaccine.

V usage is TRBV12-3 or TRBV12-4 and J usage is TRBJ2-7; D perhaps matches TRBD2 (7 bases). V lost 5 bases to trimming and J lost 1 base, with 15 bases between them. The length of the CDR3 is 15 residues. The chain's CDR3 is CASSGGRGRSYEQYF. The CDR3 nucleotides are TGTGCCAGCAGTGGGGGGCGGGGGCGTTCCTACGAGCAGTACTTC.

CDR3 bases: TGTGCCACCAGTGATAAGACGCTAGCGGGCAGACTTGAGCAGTTCTTC. Amino acid sequence: CATSDKTLAGRLEQFF. The rearrangement links TRBV24-1 to TRBJ2-1; 8 positions agree with TRBD2. With 3 bases clipped from V and 9 bases from J, the junction kept 12 bases outside the gene matches. The germline V gene has CDR1 KGHDR and CDR2 SFDVKD. The CDR3 is 16 residues long.

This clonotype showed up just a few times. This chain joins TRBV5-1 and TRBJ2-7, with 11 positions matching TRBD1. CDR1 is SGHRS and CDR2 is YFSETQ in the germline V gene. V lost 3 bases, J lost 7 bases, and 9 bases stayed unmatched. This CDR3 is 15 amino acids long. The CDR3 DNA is TGCGCCAGCAGCTCACCGGGACAGGGGGACTGGGAGCAGTACTTC. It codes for CASSSPGQGDWEQYF.

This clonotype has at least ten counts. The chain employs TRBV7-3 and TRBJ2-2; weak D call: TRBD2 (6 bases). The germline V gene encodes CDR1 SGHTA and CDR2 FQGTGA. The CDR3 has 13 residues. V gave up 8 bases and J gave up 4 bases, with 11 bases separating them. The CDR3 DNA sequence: TGTGCCAGCTCCGGGGGACTCACCGGGGAGCTGTTTTTT. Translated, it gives CASSGGLTGELFF.

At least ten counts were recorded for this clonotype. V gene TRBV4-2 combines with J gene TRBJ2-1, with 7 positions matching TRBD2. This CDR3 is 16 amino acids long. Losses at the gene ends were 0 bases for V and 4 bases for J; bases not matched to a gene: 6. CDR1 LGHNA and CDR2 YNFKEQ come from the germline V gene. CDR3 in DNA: TGTGCCAGCAGCCAAGAGTCTAGCGGAAATTACAATGAGCAGTTCTTC. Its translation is CASSQESSGNYNEQFF.

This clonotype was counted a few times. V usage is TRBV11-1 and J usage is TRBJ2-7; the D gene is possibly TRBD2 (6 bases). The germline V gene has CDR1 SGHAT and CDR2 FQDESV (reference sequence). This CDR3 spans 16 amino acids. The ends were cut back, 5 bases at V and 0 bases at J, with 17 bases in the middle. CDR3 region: CASSPRDWQSSYEQYF. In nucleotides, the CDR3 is TGTGCCAGCAGCCCTCGGGACTGGCAGAGCTCCTACGAGCAGTACTTC.

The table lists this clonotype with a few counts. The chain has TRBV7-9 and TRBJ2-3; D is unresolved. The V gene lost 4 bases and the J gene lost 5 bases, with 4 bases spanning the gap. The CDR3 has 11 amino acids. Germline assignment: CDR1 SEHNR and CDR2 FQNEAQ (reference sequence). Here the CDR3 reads CASSSKDTQYF. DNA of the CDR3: TGTGCCAGCAGCTCGAAAGATACGCAGTATTTT.

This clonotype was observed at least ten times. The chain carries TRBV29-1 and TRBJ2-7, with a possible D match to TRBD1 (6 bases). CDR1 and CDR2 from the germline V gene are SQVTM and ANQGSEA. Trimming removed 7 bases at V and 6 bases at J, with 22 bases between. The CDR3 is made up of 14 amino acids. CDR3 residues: CSAKGGIRVGEQYF. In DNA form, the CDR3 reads TGCAGCGCCAAAGGGGGTATTCGTGTAGGCGAGCAGTACTTC.

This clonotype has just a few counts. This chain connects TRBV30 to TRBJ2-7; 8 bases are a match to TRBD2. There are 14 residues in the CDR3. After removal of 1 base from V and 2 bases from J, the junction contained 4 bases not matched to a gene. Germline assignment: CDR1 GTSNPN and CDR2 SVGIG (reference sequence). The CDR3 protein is CAWSGGGTTYEQYF. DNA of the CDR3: TGTGCCTGGAGTGGCGGGGGGACGACCTACGAGCAGTACTTC.

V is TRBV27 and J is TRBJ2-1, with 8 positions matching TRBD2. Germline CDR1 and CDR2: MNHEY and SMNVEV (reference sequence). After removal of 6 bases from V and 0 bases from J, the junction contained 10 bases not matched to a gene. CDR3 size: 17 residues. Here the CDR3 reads CASRSSFGTSSYNEQFF. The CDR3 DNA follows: TGTGCCAGCAGATCGTCATTTGGGACTAGCTCCTACAATGAGCAGTTCTTC.

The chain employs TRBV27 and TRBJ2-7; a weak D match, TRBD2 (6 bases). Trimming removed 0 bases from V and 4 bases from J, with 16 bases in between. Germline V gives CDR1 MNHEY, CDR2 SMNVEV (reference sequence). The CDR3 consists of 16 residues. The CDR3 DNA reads TGTGCCAGCAGTTTATCGTCCGGGGGTACGGCATACGAGCAGTACTTC. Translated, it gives CASSLSSGGTAYEQYF.

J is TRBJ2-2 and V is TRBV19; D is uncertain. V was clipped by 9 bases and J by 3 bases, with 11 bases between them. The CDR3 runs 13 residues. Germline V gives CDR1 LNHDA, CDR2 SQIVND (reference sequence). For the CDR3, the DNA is TGTGCCAGCAACCAAGGGTACACCGGGGAGCTGTTTTTT. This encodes CASNQGYTGELFF.

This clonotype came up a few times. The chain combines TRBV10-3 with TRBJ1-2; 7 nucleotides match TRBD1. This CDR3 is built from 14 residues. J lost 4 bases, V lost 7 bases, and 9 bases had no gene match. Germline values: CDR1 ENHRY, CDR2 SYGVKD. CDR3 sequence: CAINNRGISYGYTF. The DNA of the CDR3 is TGTGCCATCAATAACAGGGGTATTAGCTATGGCTACACCTTC.

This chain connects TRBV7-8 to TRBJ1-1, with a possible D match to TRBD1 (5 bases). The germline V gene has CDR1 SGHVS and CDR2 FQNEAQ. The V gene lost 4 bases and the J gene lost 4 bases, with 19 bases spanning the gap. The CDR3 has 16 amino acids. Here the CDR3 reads CASSSSVGPTGTEAFF. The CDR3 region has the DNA TGTGCCAGCAGCTCCTCTGTGGGACCAACAGGCACTGAAGCTTTCTTT.

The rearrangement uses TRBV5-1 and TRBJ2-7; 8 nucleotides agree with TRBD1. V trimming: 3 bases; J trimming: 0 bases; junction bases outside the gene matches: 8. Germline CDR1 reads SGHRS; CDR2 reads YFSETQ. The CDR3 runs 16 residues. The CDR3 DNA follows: TGCGCCAGCAGCTCTCGCAGGGGGCCAAGCTCCTACGAGCAGTACTTC. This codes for CASSSRRGPSSYEQYF.

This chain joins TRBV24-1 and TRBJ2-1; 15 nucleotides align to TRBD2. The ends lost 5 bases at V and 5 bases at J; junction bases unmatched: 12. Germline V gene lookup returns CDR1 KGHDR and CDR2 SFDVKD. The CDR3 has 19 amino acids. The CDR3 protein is CATSGYGLAGGPAHNEQFF. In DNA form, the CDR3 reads TGTGCCACCAGTGGTTACGGACTAGCGGGAGGGCCGGCCCACAATGAGCAGTTCTTC.

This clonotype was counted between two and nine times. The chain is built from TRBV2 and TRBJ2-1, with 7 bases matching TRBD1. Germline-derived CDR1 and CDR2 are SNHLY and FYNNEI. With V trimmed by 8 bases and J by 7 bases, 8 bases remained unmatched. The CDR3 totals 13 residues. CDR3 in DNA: TGTGCCAGCGGCCAGGGGGTTAAGAATGAGCAGTTCTTC. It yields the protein CASGQGVKNEQFF.

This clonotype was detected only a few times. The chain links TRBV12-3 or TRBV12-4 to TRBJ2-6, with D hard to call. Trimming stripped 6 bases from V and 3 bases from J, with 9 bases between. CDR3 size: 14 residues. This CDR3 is CASSQTGGANVLTF. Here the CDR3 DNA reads TGTGCCAGCAGCCAGACGGGTGGGGCCAACGTCCTGACTTTC.

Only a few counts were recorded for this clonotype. The CDR3 nucleotides are TGCGCCAGCAGCTTGGTTGTTGGGGGACTAGCGGGAGGTAGTGAGCAGTTCTTC. Its translation is CASSLVVGGLAGGSEQFF. This chain uses TRBV5-1 with TRBJ2-1; 15 positions agree with TRBD2. J was trimmed by 9 bases and V by 0 bases; bases with no gene match: 10. The CDR3 spans 18 residues. CDR1 is SGHRS and CDR2 is YFSETQ in the germline V gene.

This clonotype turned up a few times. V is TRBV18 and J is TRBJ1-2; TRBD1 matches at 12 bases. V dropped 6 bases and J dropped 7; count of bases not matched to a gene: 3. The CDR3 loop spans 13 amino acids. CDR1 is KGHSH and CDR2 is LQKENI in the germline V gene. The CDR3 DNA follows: TGTGCCAGCTCCGGGACAGGGGGCTCTGGCTACACCTTC. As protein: CASSGTGGSGYTF.

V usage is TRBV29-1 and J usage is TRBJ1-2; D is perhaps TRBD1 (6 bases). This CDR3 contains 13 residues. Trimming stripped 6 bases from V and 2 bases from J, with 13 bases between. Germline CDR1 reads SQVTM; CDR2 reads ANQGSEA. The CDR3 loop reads CSVQGGGNYGYTF. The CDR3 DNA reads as TGCAGCGTACAGGGTGGTGGGAACTATGGCTACACCTTC.

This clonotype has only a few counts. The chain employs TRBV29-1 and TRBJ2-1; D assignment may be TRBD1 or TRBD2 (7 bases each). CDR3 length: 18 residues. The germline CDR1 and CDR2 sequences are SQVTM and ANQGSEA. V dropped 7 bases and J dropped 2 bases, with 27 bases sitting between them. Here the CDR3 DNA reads TGCAGCGCTCTCATAGACAGGGCGTTAGCGGGCGCCTACAATGAGCAGTTCTTC. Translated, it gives CSALIDRALAGAYNEQFF.

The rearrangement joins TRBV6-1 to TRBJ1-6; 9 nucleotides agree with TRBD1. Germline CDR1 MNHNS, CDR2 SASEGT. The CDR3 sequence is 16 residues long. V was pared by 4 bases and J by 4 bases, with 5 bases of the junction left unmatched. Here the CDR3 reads CASSARTGAYNSPLHF. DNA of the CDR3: TGTGCCAGCAGTGCCCGGACAGGGGCTTATAATTCACCCCTCCACTTT.

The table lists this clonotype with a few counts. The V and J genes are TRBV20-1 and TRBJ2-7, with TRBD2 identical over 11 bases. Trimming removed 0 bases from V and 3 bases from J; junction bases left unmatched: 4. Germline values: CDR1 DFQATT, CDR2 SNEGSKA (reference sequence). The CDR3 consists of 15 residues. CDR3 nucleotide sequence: TGCAGTGCTAGAGATGGGACTAGCGGTAACTACGAGCAGTACTTC. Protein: CSARDGTSGNYEQYF.

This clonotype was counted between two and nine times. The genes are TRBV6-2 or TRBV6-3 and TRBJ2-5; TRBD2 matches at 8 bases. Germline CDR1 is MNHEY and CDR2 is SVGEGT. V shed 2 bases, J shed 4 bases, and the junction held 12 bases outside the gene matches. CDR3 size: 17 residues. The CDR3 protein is CASSYRLAGNPRETQYF. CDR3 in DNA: TGTGCCAGCAGTTACCGCCTAGCGGGTAACCCAAGAGAGACCCAGTACTTC.

As DNA, the CDR3 is TGTGCCAGCAGTTACGGCAGGGCGGGGGTCCTTTACAATGAGCAGTTCTTC. This translates into CASSYGRAGVLYNEQFF. V is TRBV12-3 or TRBV12-4 and J is TRBJ2-1, with 7 bases identical to TRBD2. J lost 4 bases, V lost 4 bases, and 13 bases had no gene match. The CDR3 is made up of 17 amino acids.